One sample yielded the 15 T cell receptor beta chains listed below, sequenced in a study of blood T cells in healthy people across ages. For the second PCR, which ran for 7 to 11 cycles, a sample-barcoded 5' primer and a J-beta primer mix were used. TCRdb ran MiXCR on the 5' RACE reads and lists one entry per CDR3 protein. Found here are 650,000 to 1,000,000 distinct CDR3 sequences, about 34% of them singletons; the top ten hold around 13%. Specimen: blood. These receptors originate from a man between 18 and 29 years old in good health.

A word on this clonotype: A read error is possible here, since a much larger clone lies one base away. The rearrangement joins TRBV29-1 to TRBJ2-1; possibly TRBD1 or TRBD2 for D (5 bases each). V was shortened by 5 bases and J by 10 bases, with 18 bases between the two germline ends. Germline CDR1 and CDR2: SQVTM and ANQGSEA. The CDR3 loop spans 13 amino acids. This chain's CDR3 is CSVYHRGTYEQFF. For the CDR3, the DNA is TGCAGCGTTTACCACCGAGGGACCTACGAGCAGTTCTTC.

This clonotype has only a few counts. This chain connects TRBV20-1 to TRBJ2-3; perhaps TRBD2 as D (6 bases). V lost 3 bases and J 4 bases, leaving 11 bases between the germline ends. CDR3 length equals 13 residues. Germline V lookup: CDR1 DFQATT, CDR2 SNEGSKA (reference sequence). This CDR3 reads CSARGGAADTQYF. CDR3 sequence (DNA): TGCAGTGCTAGGGGGGGAGCCGCAGATACGCAGTATTTT.

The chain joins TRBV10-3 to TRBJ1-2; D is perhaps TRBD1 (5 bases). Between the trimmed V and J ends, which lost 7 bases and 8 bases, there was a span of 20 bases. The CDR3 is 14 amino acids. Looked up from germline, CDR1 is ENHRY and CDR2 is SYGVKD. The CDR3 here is CAIKGRETFGGYTF. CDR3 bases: TGTGCCATCAAGGGCAGGGAAACCTTTGGCGGCTACACCTTC.

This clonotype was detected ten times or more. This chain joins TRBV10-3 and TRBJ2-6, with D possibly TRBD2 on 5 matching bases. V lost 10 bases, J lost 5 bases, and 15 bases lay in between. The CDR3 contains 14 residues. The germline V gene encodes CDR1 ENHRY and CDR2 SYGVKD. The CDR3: CATSPAGRANVLTF. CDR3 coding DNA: TGTGCCACAAGCCCGGCCGGGAGGGCCAACGTCCTGACTTTC.

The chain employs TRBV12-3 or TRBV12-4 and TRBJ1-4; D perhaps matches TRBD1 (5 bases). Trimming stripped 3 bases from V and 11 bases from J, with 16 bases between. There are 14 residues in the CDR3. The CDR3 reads CASSFRAGTWKLFF. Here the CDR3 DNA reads TGTGCCAGCAGTTTTAGGGCAGGGACTTGGAAACTGTTTTTT.

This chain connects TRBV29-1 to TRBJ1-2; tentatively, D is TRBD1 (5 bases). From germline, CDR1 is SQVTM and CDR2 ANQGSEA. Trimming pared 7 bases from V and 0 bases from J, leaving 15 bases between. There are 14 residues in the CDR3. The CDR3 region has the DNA TGCAGCGGTGGAGGGGCAGTCCCTAACTATGGCTACACCTTC. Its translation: CSGGGAVPNYGYTF.

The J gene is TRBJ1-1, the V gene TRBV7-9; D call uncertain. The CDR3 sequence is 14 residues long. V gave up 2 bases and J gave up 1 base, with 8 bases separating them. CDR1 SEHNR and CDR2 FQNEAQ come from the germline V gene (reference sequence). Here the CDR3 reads CASSLPRPNTEAFF. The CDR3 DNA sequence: TGTGCCAGCAGCTTACCCCGTCCGAACACTGAAGCTTTCTTT.

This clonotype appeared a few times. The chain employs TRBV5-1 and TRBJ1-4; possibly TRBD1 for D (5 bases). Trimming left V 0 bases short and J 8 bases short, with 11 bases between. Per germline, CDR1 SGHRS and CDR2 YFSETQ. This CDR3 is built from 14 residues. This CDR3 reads CASSLGGTGEKLFF. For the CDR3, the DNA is TGCGCCAGCAGCTTGGGTGGTACAGGAGAAAAACTGTTTTTT.

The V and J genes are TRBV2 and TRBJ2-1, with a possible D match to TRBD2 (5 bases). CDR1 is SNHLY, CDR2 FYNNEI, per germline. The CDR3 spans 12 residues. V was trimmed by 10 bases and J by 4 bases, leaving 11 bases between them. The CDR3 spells CATSREYNEQFF. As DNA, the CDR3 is TGTGCCACAAGTAGGGAGTACAATGAGCAGTTCTTC.

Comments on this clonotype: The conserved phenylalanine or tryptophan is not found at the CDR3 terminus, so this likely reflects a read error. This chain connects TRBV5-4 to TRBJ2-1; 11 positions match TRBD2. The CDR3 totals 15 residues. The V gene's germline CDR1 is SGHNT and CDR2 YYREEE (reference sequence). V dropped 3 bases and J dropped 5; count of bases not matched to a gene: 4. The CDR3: CASSWDSGGDNEQFV. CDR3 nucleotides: TGTGCCAGCAGCTGGGATAGCGGGGGGGACAATGAGCAGTTCGTC.

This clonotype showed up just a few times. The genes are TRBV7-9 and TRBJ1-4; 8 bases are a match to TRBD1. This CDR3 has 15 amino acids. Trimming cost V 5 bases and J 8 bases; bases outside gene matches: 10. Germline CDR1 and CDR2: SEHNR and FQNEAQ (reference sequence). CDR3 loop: CASSPSGTGGEKLFF. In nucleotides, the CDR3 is TGTGCCAGCAGCCCGTCCGGGACAGGAGGAGAAAAACTGTTTTTT.

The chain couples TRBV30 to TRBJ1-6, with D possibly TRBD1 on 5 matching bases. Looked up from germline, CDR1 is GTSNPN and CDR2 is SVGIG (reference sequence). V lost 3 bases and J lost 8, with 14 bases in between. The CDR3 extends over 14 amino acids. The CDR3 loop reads CAWSSGRDDSPLHF. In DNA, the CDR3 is TGTGCCTGGAGCTCTGGCAGGGATGATTCACCCCTCCACTTT.

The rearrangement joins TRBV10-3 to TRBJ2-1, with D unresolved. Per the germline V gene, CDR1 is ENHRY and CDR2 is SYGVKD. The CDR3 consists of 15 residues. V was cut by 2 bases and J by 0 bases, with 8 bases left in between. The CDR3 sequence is CAISEQLSSYNEQFF. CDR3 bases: TGTGCCATCAGTGAGCAGCTAAGCTCCTACAATGAGCAGTTCTTC.

CDR3 DNA: TGTGCCAGCAGCCAAGGGGTCGGACAAGAGACCCAGTACTTC. This encodes CASSQGVGQETQYF. The J gene is TRBJ2-5, the V gene TRBV4-2, with D uncertain. The CDR3 covers 14 residues. V lost 1 base, J lost 2 bases, and 8 bases lay in between. Germline V gene data show CDR1 as LGHNA and CDR2 as YNFKEQ.

The CDR3 loop is CASSHGTGEVETQYF. CDR3 bases: TGTGCCAGCAGCCACGGGACAGGGGAGGTAGAGACCCAGTACTTC. The chain recombines TRBV28 with TRBJ2-5; TRBD1 matches 10 bases. V shed 6 bases, J shed 4 bases, and the junction held 8 bases outside the gene matches. The CDR3 is made up of 15 amino acids. CDR1 is MDHEN, CDR2 SYDVKM, per germline.